This is a list of T cell receptor beta chains from one sample in a study of blood T cell repertoires in COVID-19. Method: immunoSEQ multiplex PCR; TCRdb's copy keeps in-frame clones and lacks some. This table holds 350,000 to 450,000 clones, around 87% found once. The sample consisted of peripheral blood. The receptors stem from a human donor in a cohort sampled during active COVID-19. Each CDR3 is given with its conserved first and last residue. Fields, in order: J gene, V gene, clone size, D gene, CDR3 protein, CDR3 DNA. D genes are given only for firm matches. Expanded clones are given a class, and other clones once, few, many or no size at all.

j_call: TRBJ1-4; v_call: TRBV4-1; clone_size: .; d_call: .; cdr3_aa: CASSQGLNEKLFF; cdr3_nt: TGCGCCAGCAGCCAAGGTCTTAATGAAAAACTGTTTTTT
j_call: TRBJ1-2; v_call: TRBV7-3; clone_size: .; d_call: .; cdr3_aa: CASSWAGGPNYGYTF; cdr3_nt: TGTGCCAGCAGCTGGGCGGGCGGGCCTAACTATGGCTACACCTTC
j_call: TRBJ2-7; v_call: TRBV5-4; clone_size: once; d_call: TRBD2; cdr3_aa: CASSARTSGFTYEQYF; cdr3_nt: TGTGCCAGCAGCGCGCGGACTAGCGGTTTTACCTACGAGCAGTACTTC
j_call: TRBJ1-1; v_call: TRBV3-1/TRBV3-2; clone_size: .; d_call: .; cdr3_aa: CASSQGRGYTEAFF; cdr3_nt: TGTGCCAGCAGCCAAGGTAGGGGGTACACTGAAGCTTTCTTT
j_call: TRBJ2-7; v_call: TRBV19; clone_size: few; d_call: .; cdr3_aa: CATTAGRPYEQYF; cdr3_nt: TGTGCCACCACCGCAGGAAGGCCCTACGAGCAGTACTTC
j_call: TRBJ2-3; v_call: TRBV23-1; clone_size: .; d_call: TRBD1; cdr3_aa: CASSQSLTGGEGSDTQYF; cdr3_nt: TGCGCCAGCAGTCAATCCCTGACAGGGGGCGAGGGATCAGATACGCAGTATTTT
j_call: TRBJ1-1; v_call: TRBV7-6; clone_size: .; d_call: .; cdr3_aa: CASSLAEGWNTEAFF; cdr3_nt: TGTGCCAGCAGCTTAGCGGAGGGCTGGAACACTGAAGCTTTCTTT
j_call: TRBJ2-7; v_call: TRBV27; clone_size: .; d_call: .; cdr3_aa: CASSFVPGISYEQYF; cdr3_nt: TGTGCCAGCAGTTTCGTTCCGGGGATCTCCTACGAGCAGTACTTC
j_call: TRBJ2-3; v_call: TRBV7-3; clone_size: .; d_call: .; cdr3_aa: CASSLLGSGTDTQYF; cdr3_nt: TGTGCCAGCAGCTTACTCGGGTCAGGGACAGATACGCAGTATTTT
j_call: TRBJ1-1; v_call: TRBV10-2; clone_size: once; d_call: .; cdr3_aa: CASSEQANTEAFF; cdr3_nt: TGCGCCAGCAGTGAGCAGGCGAACACTGAAGCTTTCTTT
j_call: TRBJ2-7; v_call: TRBV19; clone_size: .; d_call: .; cdr3_aa: CASSRTHSRLSYEQYF; cdr3_nt: TGTGCCAGTAGTAGAACACATAGTAGACTATCCTACGAGCAGTACTTC
j_call: TRBJ2-1; v_call: TRBV18; clone_size: .; d_call: TRBD2; cdr3_aa: CASSPRQTSGVNEQFF; cdr3_nt: TGTGCCAGCTCACCGCGACAGACTAGCGGGGTCAATGAGCAGTTCTTC
j_call: TRBJ1-6; v_call: TRBV6-5; clone_size: .; d_call: .; cdr3_aa: CASRIGVHNSPLHF; cdr3_nt: TGTGCCAGCAGGATCGGGGTACATAATTCACCCCTCCACTTT
j_call: TRBJ1-1; v_call: TRBV3-1/TRBV3-2; clone_size: once; d_call: .; cdr3_aa: CASSHGQNLEAFF; cdr3_nt: TGTGCCAGCAGCCACGGACAGAACCTTGAAGCTTTCTTT
j_call: TRBJ2-7; v_call: TRBV18; clone_size: .; d_call: .; cdr3_aa: CASSQDGGEQYF; cdr3_nt: TGTGCCAGCTCACAAGATGGCGGCGAGCAGTACTTC
j_call: TRBJ1-1; v_call: TRBV7-2; clone_size: .; d_call: .; cdr3_aa: CASSSSGGITEAFF; cdr3_nt: TGTGCCAGCAGCAGTAGTGGAGGCATCACTGAAGCTTTCTTT
j_call: TRBJ1-2; v_call: TRBV30; clone_size: .; d_call: .; cdr3_aa: CAWSASGYGYTF; cdr3_nt: TGTGCCTGGAGTGCGTCAGGATATGGCTACACCTTC
j_call: TRBJ1-3; v_call: TRBV7-6; clone_size: .; d_call: .; cdr3_aa: CASSLARGSGNTIYF; cdr3_nt: TGTGCCAGCAGCTTAGCGCGAGGATCTGGAAACACCATATATTTT
j_call: TRBJ2-5; v_call: TRBV24-1; clone_size: .; d_call: TRBD1; cdr3_aa: CATSDQGQGGETQYF; cdr3_nt: TGTGCCACCAGTGACCAGGGACAGGGTGGAGAGACCCAGTACTTC
j_call: TRBJ1-1; v_call: TRBV30; clone_size: .; d_call: TRBD1; cdr3_aa: CAWSSRTGGTEAFF; cdr3_nt: TGTGCCTGGAGCTCAAGGACAGGGGGGACTGAAGCTTTCTTT
j_call: TRBJ1-2; v_call: TRBV6-6; clone_size: .; d_call: .; cdr3_aa: CASNIEANYGYTF; cdr3_nt: TGTGCCAGCAATATAGAAGCGAACTATGGCTACACCTTC
j_call: TRBJ1-1; v_call: TRBV21-1; clone_size: .; d_call: .; cdr3_aa: CATLNQPATLTGADTEAFF; cdr3_nt: TGTGCCACCCTTAACCAGCCTGCCACTTTGACAGGGGCAGACACTGAAGCTTTCTTT
j_call: TRBJ2-2; v_call: TRBV11-3; clone_size: .; d_call: .; cdr3_aa: CASSFNPGELFF; cdr3_nt: TGTGCCAGCAGCTTCAATCCCGGGGAGCTGTTTTTT
j_call: TRBJ2-3; v_call: TRBV4-1; clone_size: .; d_call: .; cdr3_aa: CASSQFYGGDSTDTQYF; cdr3_nt: TGCGCCAGCAGCCAGTTTTACGGCGGGGATAGCACAGATACGCAGTATTTT
j_call: TRBJ2-3; v_call: TRBV3-1/TRBV3-2; clone_size: .; d_call: TRBD1; cdr3_aa: CASSQGPNRGRTQYF; cdr3_nt: TGTGCCAGCAGCCAAGGTCCTAACAGGGGCCGTACGCAGTATTTT
j_call: TRBJ1-2; v_call: TRBV7-9; clone_size: .; d_call: .; cdr3_aa: CASSLEVTYGYTF; cdr3_nt: TGTGCCAGCAGCTTAGAGGTGACTTATGGCTACACCTTC
j_call: TRBJ1-5; v_call: TRBV7-9; clone_size: .; d_call: TRBD1; cdr3_aa: CASSQAAGTGYGNQPQHF; cdr3_nt: TGTGCCAGCAGCCAAGCGGCCGGGACAGGGTATGGCAATCAGCCCCAGCATTTT
j_call: TRBJ2-2; v_call: TRBV2; clone_size: .; d_call: .; cdr3_aa: CASSVRMEAGELFF; cdr3_nt: TGTGCCAGCAGTGTACGCATGGAGGCCGGGGAGCTGTTTTTT
j_call: TRBJ2-5; v_call: TRBV2; clone_size: .; d_call: .; cdr3_aa: CASSEFPSQETQYF; cdr3_nt: TGTGCCAGCAGTGAATTCCCCAGCCAAGAGACCCAGTACTTC
j_call: TRBJ2-7; v_call: TRBV28; clone_size: .; d_call: TRBD1; cdr3_aa: CASSLESGTGNQYF; cdr3_nt: TGTGCCAGCAGCCTTGAATCCGGGACAGGGAATCAGTACTTC
j_call: TRBJ1-5; v_call: TRBV7-8; clone_size: few; d_call: .; cdr3_aa: CASSLVRTGNQPQHF; cdr3_nt: TGTGCCAGCAGCTTAGTGCGGACTGGAAATCAGCCCCAGCATTTT
j_call: TRBJ2-7; v_call: TRBV4-1; clone_size: .; d_call: .; cdr3_aa: CASSQVEGGSYEQYF; cdr3_nt: TGCGCCAGCAGCCAAGTGGAGGGGGGGTCCTACGAGCAGTACTTC
j_call: TRBJ2-1; v_call: TRBV11-2; clone_size: .; d_call: .; cdr3_aa: CASSLDLYNEQFF; cdr3_nt: TGTGCCAGCAGCTTAGATCTCTACAATGAGCAGTTCTTC
j_call: TRBJ1-3; v_call: TRBV2; clone_size: .; d_call: TRBD1; cdr3_aa: CASSDQDRGIGNTIYF; cdr3_nt: TGTGCCAGCAGTGACCAGGACAGGGGAATTGGAAACACCATATATTTT
j_call: TRBJ1-1; v_call: TRBV12-3/TRBV12-4; clone_size: few; d_call: .; cdr3_aa: CASSRVANTEAFF; cdr3_nt: TGTGCCAGCAGTCGGGTGGCGAACACTGAAGCTTTCTTT
j_call: TRBJ1-5; v_call: TRBV6-2/TRBV6-3; clone_size: .; d_call: .; cdr3_aa: CASSLTVPPVGNQPQHF; cdr3_nt: TGTGCCAGCAGTCTGACAGTTCCCCCGGTCGGGAATCAGCCCCAGCATTTT
j_call: TRBJ1-1; v_call: TRBV2; clone_size: .; d_call: TRBD1; cdr3_aa: CASRYRGQTEAFF; cdr3_nt: TGTGCCAGCAGATACAGGGGGCAAACTGAAGCTTTCTTT
j_call: TRBJ1-2; v_call: TRBV2; clone_size: few; d_call: .; cdr3_aa: CASSEGAVFNGYTF; cdr3_nt: TGTGCCAGCAGTGAAGGTGCGGTATTCAATGGCTACACCTTC
j_call: TRBJ1-2; v_call: TRBV7-9; clone_size: few; d_call: .; cdr3_aa: CASSLVPHGYTF; cdr3_nt: TGTGCCAGCAGCTTAGTCCCTCATGGCTACACCTTC
j_call: TRBJ2-4; v_call: TRBV3-1/TRBV3-2; clone_size: .; d_call: .; cdr3_aa: CASSQGRHGNIQYF; cdr3_nt: TGTGCCAGCAGCCAGGGGCGGCACGGAAACATTCAGTACTTC
j_call: TRBJ2-1; v_call: TRBV5-4; clone_size: .; d_call: .; cdr3_aa: CASSLDGVTSYNEQFF; cdr3_nt: TGTGCCAGCAGCTTGGACGGGGTCACCTCCTACAATGAGCAGTTCTTC